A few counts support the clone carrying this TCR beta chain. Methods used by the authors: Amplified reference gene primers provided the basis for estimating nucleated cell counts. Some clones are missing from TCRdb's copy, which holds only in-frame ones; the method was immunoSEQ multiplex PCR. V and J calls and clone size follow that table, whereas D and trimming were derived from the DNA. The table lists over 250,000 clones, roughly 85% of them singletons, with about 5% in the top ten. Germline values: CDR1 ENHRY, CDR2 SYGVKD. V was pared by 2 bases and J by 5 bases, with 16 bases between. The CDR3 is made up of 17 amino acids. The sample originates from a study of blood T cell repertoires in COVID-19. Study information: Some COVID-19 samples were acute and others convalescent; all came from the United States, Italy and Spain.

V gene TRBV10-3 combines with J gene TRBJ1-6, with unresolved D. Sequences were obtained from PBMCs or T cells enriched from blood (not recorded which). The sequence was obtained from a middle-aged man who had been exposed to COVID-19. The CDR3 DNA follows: TGTGCCATCAGTGAGGGGCTTGGAGGGAGGAATAATTCACCCCTCCACTTT. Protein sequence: CAISEGLGGRNNSPLHF.